This TCR beta chain was profiled in a study of lymphopenia after photon versus proton radiotherapy. Study findings and constraints: Better survival with proton therapy was suggested as possible, not demonstrated. Proton therapy kept repertoires fairly stable, unlike photons, which gained effector/memory cells. After lymphocyte nadir, photon-treated repertoires showed oligoclonal expansion, especially CD8+ Temra.

Germline V gene lookup returns CDR1 LNHDA and CDR2 SQIVND (reference sequence). CDR3 length equals 14 residues. The trim removed 5 bases at V and 4 bases at J, leaving 5 bases unmatched. With respect to this clone: Its target is not known.

Produced via immunoSEQ multiplex PCR; TCRdb's table is partial and in-frame only. The data show 68,000 or so clones, with under 95% seen just once and approximately 2.6% held by the top ten. The V gene is TRBV19, the J gene TRBJ2-1, with 7 nucleotides matching TRBD2. The clonotype was recovered from a woman between 70 and 85 years old with pancreatic cancer. Source: peripheral blood, taken from a patient treated with photon-based radiotherapy. The chain's CDR3 is CASSPRTSYNEQFF. The CDR3 DNA reads TGTGCCAGTAGTCCCCGGACTAGTTACAATGAGCAGTTCTTC.